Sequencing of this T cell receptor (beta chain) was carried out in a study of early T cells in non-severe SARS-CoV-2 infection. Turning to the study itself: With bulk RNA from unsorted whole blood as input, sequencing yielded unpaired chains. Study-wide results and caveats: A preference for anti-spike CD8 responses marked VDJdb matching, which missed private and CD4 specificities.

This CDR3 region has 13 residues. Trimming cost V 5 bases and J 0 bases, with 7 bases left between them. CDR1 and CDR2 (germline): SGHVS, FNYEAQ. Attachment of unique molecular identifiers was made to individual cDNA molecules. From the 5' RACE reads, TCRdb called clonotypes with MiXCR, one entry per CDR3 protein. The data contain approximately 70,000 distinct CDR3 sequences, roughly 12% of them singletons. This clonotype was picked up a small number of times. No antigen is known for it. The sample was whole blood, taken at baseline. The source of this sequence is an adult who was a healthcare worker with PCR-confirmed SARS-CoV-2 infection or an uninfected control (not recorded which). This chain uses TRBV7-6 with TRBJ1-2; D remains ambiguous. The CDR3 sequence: CASSPASNYGYTF. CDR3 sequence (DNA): TGTGCCAGCAGCCCGGCCTCTAACTATGGCTACACCTTC.